This TCR beta chain was sequenced in a study of Ad26.COV2.S vaccination and SARS-CoV-2 variants. Study findings and constraints: Vaccinees reportedly had broad spike-specific CD8+ and CD4+ T cell responses.

With regard to this clone: The target antigen is unknown.

Only in-frame clones appear in the TCRdb table, and some are missing; sequencing was by immunoSEQ multiplex PCR. The sample includes roughly 140,000 clones, roughly 89% seen only once; the top ten take around 5%. Germline CDR1 and CDR2: SNHLY and FYNNEI. This CDR3 is 14 amino acids long. The V gene end was trimmed by 8 bases and the J gene end by 4 bases; junction bases not matched to a gene: 5. The receptor was isolated from a human donor who had recovered from COVID-19. V and J are TRBV2 and TRBJ1-2, with 12 bases lining up with TRBD1. The source material was peripheral blood, sampled after recovery from COVID-19. CDR3 sequence (DNA): TGTGCCAGCGCCGGGACAGGGGGCGTCTATGGCTACACCTTC. Amino acids: CASAGTGGVYGYTF.